This T cell receptor beta chain was sequenced during a study of T-cell reconstitution after alpha-beta-depleted transplantation in children. A few counts support this clonotype. Its matching antigen is unknown. Study conclusions and caveats: Approximately two months post-transplant, alpha-beta T cells reportedly originated from several hundred expanded graft clones. By one year post-transplant, T-cell counts and diversity largely arose from T cells that were newly produced.

Unique molecular identifiers were used in preparing the TCRbeta library. TCRdb itself ran the PCR reads through MiXCR, one entry per CDR3 protein. This table holds 600,000 to 800,000 distinct CDR3 sequences, about an eighth found once. Between the trimmed V and J ends, which lost 5 bases and 2 bases, there was a span of 14 bases. The CDR3 loop spans 14 amino acids. The V gene's germline CDR1 is DFQATT and CDR2 SNEGSKA (reference sequence). The chain uses TRBV20-1 and TRBJ2-3; D not resolved. The TCR comes from a girl aged 2 to 10 with congenital amegakaryocytic thrombocytopenia, due to receive a stem cell transplant. The specimen was PBMCs, collected before TCRalphabeta/CD19-depleted stem cell transplant. CDR3 nucleotide sequence: TGCAGTGCTCCCACAGACCTCCCCACAGATACGCAGTATTTT. It encodes CSAPTDLPTDTQYF.